Listed here are 22 T cell receptor beta chains from one sample, sequenced in a study of breast tumors, draining lymph nodes, adjacent tissues. The lymph nodes were axillary draining lymph nodes from breast cancer patients. TCRdb reanalysed the multiplex PCR reads using MiXCR and keeps one entry per CDR3 protein. The sample consists of more than 200,000 distinct CDR3 sequences, approximately 31% of them appearing once. The source material was axillary lymph node tissue. All receptors come from a female donor with breast cancer. Some clones in this sample may be carry-over from other donors' samples.

Of note for this clonotype: Being one base from a much bigger clone, this may be a read error. The chain employs TRBV28 and TRBJ2-1; D call uncertain. This CDR3 region has 13 residues. CDR1 and CDR2 (germline): MDHEN, SYDVKM. The CDR3 spells CASGLAPYNEQFF. In DNA form, the CDR3 reads TGTGCCAGCGGTTTGGCACCGTACAATGAGCAGTTCTTC. Full variable domain (remainder filled in from reference TRBV28 and TRBJ2-1): DVKVTQSSRYLVKRTGEKVFLECVQDMDHENMFWYRQDPGLGLRLIYFSYDVKMKEKGDIPEGYSVSREKKERFSLILESASTNQTSMYLCASGLAPYNEQFFGPGTRLTVL.

There are many counts of this clonotype. This rearrangement joins TRBV12-3 or TRBV12-4 to TRBJ2-5; 9 bases map to TRBD2. CDR3 length: 14 amino acids. Losses at the gene ends were 3 bases for V and 5 bases for J; bases not matched to a gene: 4. CDR3 protein: CASSFSGRSETQYF. CDR3 in DNA: TGTGCCAGCAGTTTCAGCGGGAGGTCGGAGACCCAGTACTTC.

This chain joins TRBV25-1 and TRBJ2-1; 8 nucleotides align to TRBD2. J was trimmed by 8 bases and V by 3 bases; bases with no gene match: 6. Germline CDR1 MGHDK, CDR2 SYGVNS. The CDR3 is made up of 14 amino acids. CDR3 sequence reads: CASSESGRGDEQFF. In DNA, the CDR3 is TGTGCCAGCAGTGAGAGCGGGAGAGGCGATGAGCAGTTCTTC.

This clonotype occurred many times. V and J are TRBV19 and TRBJ2-5; tentatively, D is TRBD2 (5 bases). Trimming shortened V by 7 bases and J by 5 bases, and 14 bases separated the two germline ends. This CDR3 is built from 13 residues. Germline CDR1 LNHDA, CDR2 SQIVND (reference sequence). The CDR3 spells CASTSGLVETQYF. In DNA form, the CDR3 reads TGTGCCAGTACGTCCGGACTTGTCGAGACCCAGTACTTC. Full variable domain (remainder filled in from reference TRBV19 and TRBJ2-5): DGGITQSPKYLFRKEGQNVTLSCEQNLNHDAMYWYRQDPGQGLRLIYYSQIVNDFQKGDIAEGYSVSREKKESFPLTVTSAQKNPTAFYLCASTSGLVETQYFGPGTRLLVL.

Ten or more counts support this clonotype. The chain carries TRBV6-1 and TRBJ2-1, with 7 bases fitting TRBD2. Trimming took 4 bases from V and 4 from J; bases not matched to a gene: 4. CDR1 is MNHNS and CDR2 is SASEGT in the germline V gene. CDR3 length: 14 amino acids. CDR3 loop: CASSASGAYNEQFF. CDR3 DNA: TGTGCCAGCAGTGCGAGCGGGGCTTACAATGAGCAGTTCTTC.

The gene calls are TRBV20-1 and TRBJ2-3; no firm D call. The CDR3 runs 13 residues. Trimming stripped 1 base from V and 1 base from J, with 6 bases between. Germline loops: CDR1 DFQATT, CDR2 SNEGSKA (reference sequence). The CDR3: CSARGLRTDTQYF. DNA for the CDR3: TGCAGTGCTAGAGGGCTTCGCACAGATACGCAGTATTTT.

This clonotype has more than one count but fewer than ten. A single base separates this from a much larger clone, so it may be a read error. The chain joins TRBV20-1 to TRBJ1-2; D gene uncertain. Germline V gene sequence: CDR1 DFQATT, CDR2 SNEGSKA (reference sequence). This CDR3 is built from 12 residues. CDR3 in amino acids: CSARVANYGSTF. CDR3 bases: TGCAGTGCTAGAGTGGCTAACTATGGCTCCACCTTC.

This rearrangement joins TRBV24-1 to TRBJ2-3; TRBD1 might be the D (6 bases). Per germline, CDR1 KGHDR and CDR2 SFDVKD. This CDR3 region has 14 residues. Deletions cut 5 bases from V and 11 bases from J, with 19 bases between. For the CDR3, the DNA is TGTGCCACCAGTGTAGACGGGACACTCAATGAGCAGTATTTT. Protein: CATSVDGTLNEQYF.

At least ten counts were recorded for this clonotype. The rearrangement joins TRBV6-1 to TRBJ2-7; 9 bases agree with TRBD1. The CDR3 contains 15 residues. Germline V gene lookup returns CDR1 MNHNS and CDR2 SASEGT. Trimming removed 4 bases from V and 5 bases from J; junction bases left unmatched: 9. CDR3 protein: CASSVAGTGMNEQYF. Written as DNA, the CDR3 is TGTGCCAGCAGTGTCGCCGGGACAGGGATGAACGAGCAGTACTTC.

This clonotype has at least ten counts. The gene calls are TRBV7-9 and TRBJ2-5; 9 bases are a match to TRBD1. Germline V lookup: CDR1 SEHNR, CDR2 FQNEAQ (reference sequence). The V and J ends lost 5 bases and 4 bases, in that order; junction bases with no gene match: 5. The CDR3 extends over 14 amino acids. CDR3 amino acids: CASSENRGRETQYF. In DNA, the CDR3 is TGTGCCAGCAGCGAAAACAGGGGGCGAGAGACCCAGTACTTC.

The sample holds many counts of this clonotype. This sequence joins TRBV2 and TRBJ2-3; tentatively, D is TRBD1 (5 bases). Germline assignment: CDR1 SNHLY and CDR2 FYNNEI. The V and J ends lost 4 bases and 0 bases respectively, with 8 bases between them. The CDR3 consists of 14 residues. The CDR3 bases are TGTGCCAGCAGTGTAACAGGAAGCACAGATACGCAGTATTTT. Translation: CASSVTGSTDTQYF.

Of note for this clonotype: Since a much larger clone is just one base distant, this may be a read error. This rearrangement joins TRBV12-3 or TRBV12-4 to TRBJ1-1; no clear D. The CDR3 contains 15 residues. Trimming pared 3 bases from V and 0 bases from J, leaving 11 bases between. The CDR3 protein is CASSLVGRLNTEAFF. CDR3 nucleotides: TGTGCCAGCAGTTTGGTTGGACGGTTGAACACTGAAGCTTTCTTT.

In this sample, this clonotype turned up many times. The J gene is TRBJ2-3, the V gene TRBV4-1; D assignment may be TRBD1 or TRBD2 (5 bases each). Germline CDR1 MGHRA, CDR2 YSYEKL. V was pared by 0 bases and J by 4 bases, with 14 bases between. This CDR3 contains 16 residues. The CDR3, as DNA: TGCGCCAGCAGCCAAGATTGGGGGATTTTTGCAGATACGCAGTATTTT. Amino acids: CASSQDWGIFADTQYF.

This clonotype occurred many times. The V gene is TRBV5-1, the J gene TRBJ2-5, with D possibly matching TRBD1 (8 bases). Germline CDR1 and CDR2: SGHRS and YFSETQ. V lost 4 bases and J 3 bases, leaving 13 bases between the germline ends. This CDR3 is built from 14 residues. In nucleotides, the CDR3 is TGCGCCAGCAGCCAAACAGGGGGGGAAGAGACCCAGTACTTC. It is translated as CASSQTGGEETQYF.

The V call is TRBV4-2, the J call TRBJ2-1, with 12 nucleotides matching TRBD1. Germline assignment: CDR1 LGHNA and CDR2 YNFKEQ. CDR3 length: 17 residues. The ends lost 0 bases at V and 4 bases at J; junction bases unmatched: 4. The CDR3, as DNA: TGTGCCAGCAGCCAAGAGGGGGGACAGGGGGCTTACAATGAGCAGTTCTTC. The encoded protein is CASSQEGGQGAYNEQFF.

This clonotype was picked up many times. The J gene is TRBJ1-2, the V gene TRBV6-5, with D uncertain. Germline V gene sequence: CDR1 MNHEY, CDR2 SVGAGI. V was clipped by 2 bases and J by 5 bases, with 15 bases between them. The CDR3 loop spans 15 amino acids. The CDR3 protein is CASSYDWAGRYGYTF. CDR3 in DNA: TGTGCCAGCAGTTACGATTGGGCAGGTCGATATGGCTACACCTTC.

In its sample, this clonotype was seen many times. The CDR3 is CASSIRTGTTGNTIYF. The CDR3 DNA sequence: TGTGCCAGTAGTATACGGACAGGGACGACTGGAAACACCATATATTTT. The chain joins TRBV19 to TRBJ1-3; 8 bases map to TRBD1. The CDR3 has 16 residues. The J segment lost 2 bases and the V segment lost 2 bases, leaving 5 bases of the junction unmatched. The germline CDR1 and CDR2 sequences are LNHDA and SQIVND (reference sequence). The whole variable domain, remainder taken from reference TRBV19 and TRBJ1-3, is DGGITQSPKYLFRKEGQNVTLSCEQNLNHDAMYWYRQDPGQGLRLIYYSQIVNDFQKGDIAEGYSVSREKKESFPLTVTSAQKNPTAFYLCASSIRTGTTGNTIYFGEGSWLTVV.

This clonotype appeared many times. V usage is TRBV20-1 and J usage is TRBJ2-7; TRBD2 agrees at 8 bases. Trimming at V came to 0 bases and at J to 2 bases, leaving 12 bases not matched to a gene. There are 17 residues in the CDR3. Germline CDR1 and CDR2: DFQATT and SNEGSKA (reference sequence). CDR3 DNA: TGCAGTGCTAGAGAGAATAGCGGGACGTACCCAACCTACGAGCAGTACTTC. It is translated as CSARENSGTYPTYEQYF.

This clonotype has a count of ten or more. The V call is TRBV18, the J call TRBJ1-3; a weak D match, TRBD1 (6 bases). Trimming pared 5 bases from V and 4 bases from J, leaving 15 bases between. The CDR3 runs 15 residues. Per germline, CDR1 KGHSH and CDR2 LQKENI. In DNA, the CDR3 is TGTGCCAGCTCAAGAACAGGGAAGGACGGAAACACCATATATTTT. Translation: CASSRTGKDGNTIYF.

Of note for this clonotype: A read error is possible here, since a much larger clone lies one base away. CDR3: CASSHLLAGGRYEQYF. The CDR3 coding sequence is TGTGCCAGCAGTCACCTACTAGCGGGAGGGCGCTACGAGCAGTACTTC. V usage is TRBV6-5 and J usage is TRBJ2-7, with 13 bases that match TRBD2. Germline CDR1 is MNHEY and CDR2 is SVGAGI. J was trimmed by 3 bases and V by 5 bases; bases with no gene match: 7. This CDR3 spans 16 amino acids.

This clonotype has a single count. The rearrangement joins TRBV29-1 to TRBJ2-1; perhaps TRBD1 as D (5 bases). Germline assignment: CDR1 SQVTM and CDR2 ANQGSEA. This CDR3 is built from 12 residues. The germline V and J ends were trimmed by 8 bases and 1 base, with 9 bases remaining between them. The CDR3 DNA sequence: TGCAGCTTAGGGGATTCCTACAATGAGCAGTTCTTC. This sequence encodes CSLGDSYNEQFF.

This clonotype was detected ten times or more. The CDR3 coding sequence is TGTGCCAGCAGCCCTACCAGGGGGCCCGGAAACACCATATATTTT. It yields the protein CASSPTRGPGNTIYF. This chain links TRBV27 with TRBJ1-3, with 8 bases aligning to TRBD1. J lost 4 bases, V lost 6 bases, and 8 bases had no gene match. Germline assignment: CDR1 MNHEY and CDR2 SMNVEV (reference sequence). This CDR3 comprises 15 residues.